The rows below give T cell receptor beta chains drawn from one sample of a study of identical twins. Each CDR3 protein gets one entry after TCRdb re-called the 5' RACE reads with MiXCR. The table records 150,000 or so distinct CDR3 sequences, roughly 3.3% of them present only once. Sequenced sample: memory T cells sorted from blood. These receptors came from a man aged 18 to 29 in good health. Each CDR3 is given with its conserved first and last residue. D genes are given only for firm matches. Size is omitted from some rows. Given values are once, few, many or a class for expanded clones.

j_call: TRBJ1-6
d_call: .
v_call: TRBV4-1
clone_size: many
cdr3_aa: CASSQDGSGNSPLHF
cdr3_nt: TGCGCCAGCAGCCAAGATGGATCGGGAAATTCACCCCTCCACTTT

j_call: TRBJ2-2
d_call: .
v_call: TRBV5-5
clone_size: many
cdr3_aa: CASSPTWGTNTGELFF
cdr3_nt: TGTGCCAGCAGCCCTACCTGGGGAACGAACACCGGGGAGCTGTTTTTT

j_call: TRBJ2-1
d_call: TRBD2
v_call: TRBV20-1
clone_size: many
cdr3_aa: CSAGPRAGGPQGQFF
cdr3_nt: TGCAGTGCCGGCCCCCGGGCGGGAGGCCCCCAGGGGCAGTTCTTC

j_call: TRBJ1-2
d_call: .
v_call: TRBV6-1
clone_size: many
cdr3_aa: CASSRIGDLYGYTF
cdr3_nt: TGTGCCAGCAGTCGAATTGGAGATCTCTATGGCTACACCTTC

j_call: TRBJ1-1
d_call: TRBD1
v_call: TRBV20-1
clone_size: many
cdr3_aa: CSVKQGTNPEAFF
cdr3_nt: TGCAGTGTAAAACAGGGGACGAACCCTGAAGCTTTCTTT

j_call: TRBJ2-2
d_call: .
v_call: TRBV6-6
clone_size: few
cdr3_aa: CASRRVRGELFF
cdr3_nt: TGTGCCAGCAGGAGAGTTAGGGGGGAGCTGTTTTTT

j_call: TRBJ2-1
d_call: .
v_call: TRBV27
clone_size: many
cdr3_aa: CASSLNHNEQFF
cdr3_nt: TGTGCCAGCAGTTTAAACCACAATGAGCAGTTCTTC

j_call: TRBJ1-5
d_call: TRBD1
v_call: TRBV20-1
clone_size: many
cdr3_aa: CSARADRERNNQPQHF
cdr3_nt: TGCAGTGCTAGAGCCGACAGGGAAAGGAACAATCAGCCCCAGCATTTT

j_call: TRBJ2-1
d_call: .
v_call: TRBV6-1
clone_size: .
cdr3_aa: CASSQPTGGAPNEQFF
cdr3_nt: TGTGCCAGCAGTCAACCTACAGGAGGGGCCCCGAATGAGCAGTTCTTC

j_call: TRBJ2-5
d_call: .
v_call: TRBV5-1
clone_size: many
cdr3_aa: CASSKALSRETQYF
cdr3_nt: TGCGCCAGCAGCAAGGCCCTCTCGAGAGAGACCCAGTACTTC

j_call: TRBJ2-2
d_call: TRBD2
v_call: TRBV24-1
clone_size: .
cdr3_aa: CATSDFSSSGIYTGELFF
cdr3_nt: TGTGCCACCAGTGATTTTTCGTCCAGCGGGATCTACACCGGGGAGCTGTTTTTT

j_call: TRBJ2-1
d_call: TRBD1
v_call: TRBV12-3/TRBV12-4
clone_size: .
cdr3_aa: CATQGTGDEQFF
cdr3_nt: TGTGCCACACAGGGGACCGGCGATGAGCAGTTCTTC

j_call: TRBJ2-5
d_call: TRBD2
v_call: TRBV12-3/TRBV12-4
clone_size: many
cdr3_aa: CASRPRGGAGETQYF
cdr3_nt: TGTGCCAGCAGACCTCGGGGGGGAGCGGGCGAGACCCAGTACTTC

j_call: TRBJ2-1
d_call: .
v_call: TRBV7-2
clone_size: many
cdr3_aa: CASSLRGKAFQGNEQFF
cdr3_nt: TGTGCCAGCAGCCTGAGGGGTAAGGCCTTCCAGGGGAATGAGCAGTTCTTC

j_call: TRBJ2-3
d_call: .
v_call: TRBV6-5
clone_size: many
cdr3_aa: CASVDRVEGTDTQYF
cdr3_nt: TGTGCCAGCGTAGATCGAGTCGAGGGCACAGATACGCAGTATTTT

j_call: TRBJ2-3
d_call: TRBD2
v_call: TRBV3-1
clone_size: few
cdr3_aa: CASTPRFLGLAQSDTQYF
cdr3_nt: TGTGCCAGCACCCCGAGGTTCCTGGGACTAGCACAATCGGATACGCAGTATTTT

j_call: TRBJ1-2
d_call: .
v_call: TRBV7-2
clone_size: many
cdr3_aa: CASSLDPGHGYGYTF
cdr3_nt: TGTGCCAGCAGCTTAGACCCGGGGCATGGCTATGGCTACACCTTC

j_call: TRBJ2-7
d_call: .
v_call: TRBV7-2
clone_size: many
cdr3_aa: CASSLKETSYEQYF
cdr3_nt: TGTGCCAGCAGCTTAAAGGAAACCTCCTACGAGCAGTACTTC

j_call: TRBJ2-3
d_call: .
v_call: TRBV7-9
clone_size: many
cdr3_aa: CASSLARGRAIDTQYF
cdr3_nt: TGTGCCAGCAGCTTAGCGAGGGGGAGGGCCATAGATACGCAGTATTTT

j_call: TRBJ2-3
d_call: .
v_call: TRBV5-1
clone_size: many
cdr3_aa: CASYLGGFTDTQYF
cdr3_nt: TGCGCCAGCTATCTAGGGGGATTCACAGATACGCAGTATTTT

j_call: TRBJ1-2
d_call: .
v_call: TRBV5-1
clone_size: many
cdr3_aa: CASSPTDPPYGYTF
cdr3_nt: TGCGCCAGCAGCCCGACAGATCCGCCCTATGGCTACACCTTC

j_call: TRBJ2-4
d_call: .
v_call: TRBV19
clone_size: many
cdr3_aa: CASSIGTTKNIQYF
cdr3_nt: TGTGCCAGTAGTATTGGCACAACCAAAAACATTCAGTACTTC

j_call: TRBJ2-1
d_call: TRBD2
v_call: TRBV30
clone_size: few
cdr3_aa: CAWGSGLDYNEQFF
cdr3_nt: TGTGCCTGGGGTAGCGGGCTGGACTACAATGAGCAGTTCTTC

j_call: TRBJ2-3
d_call: .
v_call: TRBV5-1
clone_size: many
cdr3_aa: CASSFSPGVGTDTQYF
cdr3_nt: TGCGCCAGCAGCTTCAGCCCGGGGGTCGGGACAGATACGCAGTATTTT

j_call: TRBJ2-5
d_call: .
v_call: TRBV20-1
clone_size: many
cdr3_aa: CSASRQAGLGETQYF
cdr3_nt: TGCAGTGCTTCCCGACAGGCAGGGCTTGGGGAGACCCAGTACTTC

j_call: TRBJ2-1
d_call: TRBD2
v_call: TRBV20-1
clone_size: many
cdr3_aa: CSASQLADYNEQFF
cdr3_nt: TGCAGTGCTAGTCAACTAGCGGACTACAATGAGCAGTTCTTC

j_call: TRBJ1-6
d_call: TRBD1
v_call: TRBV20-1
clone_size: few
cdr3_aa: CSARIRQGDYNSPLHF
cdr3_nt: TGCAGTGCTAGAATCCGACAGGGTGATTATAATTCACCCCTCCACTTT

j_call: TRBJ1-1
d_call: .
v_call: TRBV5-5
clone_size: many
cdr3_aa: CASSFGSEAFF
cdr3_nt: TGTGCCAGCAGCTTCGGGAGTGAAGCTTTCTTT

j_call: TRBJ2-7
d_call: .
v_call: TRBV12-3/TRBV12-4
clone_size: many
cdr3_aa: CASSRPGRYYEQYF
cdr3_nt: TGTGCCAGCAGCAGGCCAGGGAGGTACTACGAGCAGTACTTC

j_call: TRBJ2-5
d_call: .
v_call: TRBV25-1
clone_size: many
cdr3_aa: CASSRFQMYQETQYF
cdr3_nt: TGTGCCAGCAGTCGGTTTCAGATGTACCAAGAGACCCAGTACTTC

j_call: TRBJ2-5
d_call: TRBD1
v_call: TRBV20-1
clone_size: many
cdr3_aa: CSAREGQSGRETQYF
cdr3_nt: TGCAGTGCTAGAGAGGGACAGTCAGGAAGGGAGACCCAGTACTTC

j_call: TRBJ1-1
d_call: .
v_call: TRBV11-2
clone_size: few
cdr3_aa: CASSAQPGGLMNTEAFF
cdr3_nt: TGTGCCAGCAGCGCCCAACCAGGTGGGCTCATGAACACTGAAGCTTTCTTT

j_call: TRBJ1-6
d_call: .
v_call: TRBV10-2
clone_size: .
cdr3_aa: CASSETGQNSPLHF
cdr3_nt: TGCGCCAGCAGTGAGACAGGGCAGAATTCACCCCTCCACTTT

j_call: TRBJ1-4
d_call: TRBD1
v_call: TRBV20-1
clone_size: many
cdr3_aa: CSAAGTANEKLFF
cdr3_nt: TGCAGTGCAGCCGGGACAGCCAATGAAAAACTGTTTTTT

j_call: TRBJ1-5
d_call: TRBD1
v_call: TRBV20-1
clone_size: many
cdr3_aa: CSARYKGQGNQPQHF
cdr3_nt: TGCAGTGCTAGATACAAGGGACAGGGGAATCAGCCCCAGCATTTT

j_call: TRBJ2-1
d_call: TRBD2
v_call: TRBV24-1
clone_size: many
cdr3_aa: CATSDPGLAGGWEQFF
cdr3_nt: TGTGCCACCAGTGACCCGGGACTAGCGGGAGGATGGGAGCAGTTCTTC

j_call: TRBJ2-5
d_call: TRBD2
v_call: TRBV29-1
clone_size: many
cdr3_aa: CSVLAGPRQETQYF
cdr3_nt: TGCAGCGTTTTAGCGGGACCTCGCCAAGAGACCCAGTACTTC

j_call: TRBJ1-5
d_call: TRBD1
v_call: TRBV5-1
clone_size: many
cdr3_aa: CASSPSTGGNQPQHF
cdr3_nt: TGCGCCAGCAGCCCGTCGACAGGGGGAAATCAGCCCCAGCATTTT

j_call: TRBJ2-1
d_call: TRBD1
v_call: TRBV6-5
clone_size: many
cdr3_aa: CASSYTGQGYNEQFF
cdr3_nt: TGTGCCAGCAGTTACACAGGACAGGGCTACAATGAGCAGTTCTTC

j_call: TRBJ2-1
d_call: TRBD2
v_call: TRBV29-1
clone_size: many
cdr3_aa: CSVTSGGYSYNEQFF
cdr3_nt: TGCAGCGTTACTAGCGGGGGTTATTCCTACAATGAGCAGTTCTTC

j_call: TRBJ2-1
d_call: TRBD2
v_call: TRBV7-2
clone_size: many
cdr3_aa: CASSFGGGRDEQFF
cdr3_nt: TGTGCCAGCAGCTTCGGGGGGGGAAGGGATGAGCAGTTCTTC

j_call: TRBJ2-3
d_call: .
v_call: TRBV2
clone_size: many
cdr3_aa: CASSERLSTDTQYF
cdr3_nt: TGTGCCAGCAGTGAGCGCCTGAGCACAGATACGCAGTATTTT